The sequence of this T cell receptor beta chain was determined in a study of blood T cells in healthy people across ages. The CDR3 has 13 residues. Losses at the gene ends were 6 bases for V and 7 bases for J; bases not matched to a gene: 8. Germline CDR1 reads MNHEY; CDR2 reads SVGAGI. Drawn from each donor were roughly 10 milliliters of peripheral blood. Primers used in a second PCR of roughly 6 to 11 cycles were a sample-barcoded 5' primer and a J-beta primer mix. Via MiXCR, TCRdb re-called the 5' RACE reads, giving one row per CDR3 protein. The sample has 1.5 million or so distinct CDR3 sequences; roughly 43% are singletons.

This receptor was taken from a woman in her late teens or twenties in good health. The sequenced material came from blood. This chain joins TRBV6-5 and TRBJ1-2; 7 bases fit TRBD1. The CDR3 is CASRLRQGTGYTF. The CDR3 DNA sequence: TGTGCCAGCAGACTACGACAGGGTACTGGCTACACCTTC.